This is a list of T cell receptor beta chains from one sample in a study of T cells in localized non-small cell lung cancer. The data were produced by immunoSEQ multiplex PCR, yet TCRdb's version contains in-frame clones alone and is incomplete. The profile shows more than 2,500 clones, approximately 20% of them singletons. Sequencing was performed on lung tumor tissue, taken before any cancer treatment. These TCRs come from a male donor older than 55 with stage II squamous cell lung carcinoma. CDR3s include the opening cysteine and the closing phenylalanine or tryptophan. Each record gives: clone size, D gene, J gene, V gene, CDR3 protein, CDR3 DNA. The D gene is left open where the match is weak. The size field is filled for only some rows; it gives once, few, many or a size class.

size: NA; D: NA; J: TRBJ2-1; V: TRBV19; CDR3: CASSMSGGNEQFF; DNA: TGTGCCAGTAGTATGTCCGGGGGCAATGAGCAGTTCTTC
size: NA; D: NA; J: TRBJ1-1; V: TRBV5-1; CDR3: CASTLSVGGAGTEAFF; DNA: TGCGCCAGCACCTTGTCTGTGGGGGGCGCCGGGACTGAAGCTTTCTTT
size: few; D: NA; J: TRBJ1-1; V: TRBV28; CDR3: CASSIPTGYDTEAFF; DNA: TGTGCCAGCAGCATCCCGACAGGCTATGACACTGAAGCTTTCTTT
size: few; D: TRBD1; J: TRBJ1-2; V: TRBV30; CDR3: CAWTPRDRHRGYGYTF; DNA: TGTGCCTGGACACCCAGAGATCGTCACAGGGGTTATGGCTACACCTTC
size: NA; D: NA; J: TRBJ2-1; V: TRBV5-1; CDR3: CASSTMGRDNEQFF; DNA: TGCGCCAGCAGCACCATGGGCAGGGACAATGAGCAGTTCTTC
size: few; D: NA; J: TRBJ2-2; V: TRBV9; CDR3: CASVGEKQGNTGELFF; DNA: TGTGCCAGCGTAGGTGAAAAACAGGGGAACACCGGGGAGCTGTTTTTT
size: NA; D: NA; J: TRBJ2-7; V: TRBV16; CDR3: CASSQRPLRDGYEQYF; DNA: TGTGCCAGCAGCCAAAGGCCGTTGAGGGACGGGTACGAGCAGTACTTC
size: few; D: TRBD2; J: TRBJ2-3; V: TRBV11-1; CDR3: CASSLGTSSSDTQYF; DNA: TGTGCCAGCAGCCTTGGGACTAGCAGCTCAGATACGCAGTATTTT
size: few; D: NA; J: TRBJ1-1; V: TRBV6-8; CDR3: CASNLGGQGAFF; DNA: TGTGCCAGCAACCTTGGGGGCCAGGGAGCTTTCTTT
size: medium-sized; D: NA; J: TRBJ2-3; V: TRBV9; CDR3: CASSVGSAGSDTQYF; DNA: TGTGCCAGCAGCGTAGGGTCTGCGGGAAGCGATACGCAGTATTTT
size: NA; D: TRBD2; J: TRBJ2-1; V: TRBV18; CDR3: CASSPGLAGFPHNEQFF; DNA: TGTGCCAGCTCACCGGGACTAGCGGGATTTCCACACAATGAGCAGTTCTTC
size: NA; D: TRBD1; J: TRBJ1-5; V: TRBV28; CDR3: CATDRAGGPYSNQPQHF; DNA: TGTGCCACCGACCGGGCAGGGGGCCCATATAGCAATCAGCCCCAGCATTTT
size: few; D: NA; J: TRBJ2-2; V: TRBV11-3; CDR3: CASSLDYPAAGELFF; DNA: TGTGCCAGCAGCTTAGACTACCCGGCCGCCGGGGAGCTGTTTTTT
size: few; D: TRBD2; J: TRBJ2-5; V: TRBV11-3; CDR3: CASSPYLAVQETQYF; DNA: TGTGCCAGCAGCCCATATCTAGCGGTTCAAGAGACCCAGTACTTC
size: NA; D: NA; J: TRBJ2-2; V: TRBV5-1; CDR3: CASTQGRGTGELFF; DNA: TGCGCCAGCACTCAGGGACGGGGCACCGGGGAGCTGTTTTTT
size: NA; D: NA; J: TRBJ1-5; V: TRBV9; CDR3: CASSGGINQPQHF; DNA: TGTGCCAGCAGCGGAGGAATTAATCAGCCCCAGCATTTT
size: few; D: TRBD1; J: TRBJ2-3; V: TRBV19; CDR3: CASSIGTGRTQYF; DNA: TGTGCCAGTAGTATCGGGACAGGACGGACGCAGTATTTT
size: few; D: NA; J: TRBJ2-3; V: TRBV11-3; CDR3: CASSFGVYSTDTQYF; DNA: TGTGCCAGCAGCTTTGGCGTATACAGCACAGATACGCAGTATTTT
size: NA; D: TRBD1; J: TRBJ1-5; V: TRBV11-3; CDR3: CASSPDRGRGNQPQHF; DNA: TGTGCCAGCAGCCCAGATAGAGGCAGGGGGAATCAGCCCCAGCATTTT
size: few; D: NA; J: TRBJ1-1; V: TRBV9; CDR3: CASSVGGVSSTEAFF; DNA: TGTGCCAGCAGCGTAGGAGGGGTTAGTTCCACTGAAGCTTTCTTT
size: hyperexpanded; D: NA; J: TRBJ1-1; V: TRBV19; CDR3: CASSAAGPPTEAFF; DNA: TGTGCCAGTAGTGCTGCCGGACCTCCCACTGAAGCTTTCTTT
size: NA; D: TRBD2; J: TRBJ2-2; V: TRBV11-3; CDR3: CASSSIRASGTGELFF; DNA: TGTGCCAGCAGCTCGATCCGAGCTAGCGGAACCGGGGAGCTGTTTTTT
size: few; D: TRBD2; J: TRBJ2-7; V: TRBV6-8; CDR3: CASSYSNLAGYSDEQYF; DNA: TGTGCCAGCAGTTACTCGAATCTAGCGGGATACAGCGACGAGCAGTACTTC
size: NA; D: TRBD1; J: TRBJ2-5; V: TRBV5-1; CDR3: CASSTGQGAGETQYF; DNA: TGCGCCAGCAGCACGGGACAGGGGGCAGGGGAGACCCAGTACTTC
size: hyperexpanded; D: NA; J: TRBJ2-3; V: TRBV6-8; CDR3: CASSYSGADTQYF; DNA: TGTGCCAGCAGTTACTCGGGGGCAGATACGCAGTATTTT
size: NA; D: NA; J: TRBJ1-1; V: TRBV28; CDR3: CASSLVRDTEAFF; DNA: TGTGCCAGCAGTTTAGTCAGGGACACTGAAGCTTTCTTT
size: NA; D: NA; J: TRBJ2-5; V: TRBV30; CDR3: CAWRPVPVPETQYF; DNA: TGTGCCTGGAGGCCGGTTCCGGTGCCAGAGACCCAGTACTTC
size: medium-sized; D: NA; J: TRBJ2-1; V: TRBV10-3; CDR3: CAISEPRWGDEQFF; DNA: TGTGCCATCAGTGAGCCGCGATGGGGTGATGAGCAGTTCTTC
size: NA; D: NA; J: TRBJ2-7; V: TRBV12-5; CDR3: CASGLVSGGTHPYEQYF; DNA: TGTGCTAGTGGTTTGGTGTCCGGAGGGACCCACCCCTACGAGCAGTACTTC
size: few; D: NA; J: TRBJ1-2; V: TRBV9; CDR3: CASSVLAGPSGGYTF; DNA: TGTGCCAGCAGCGTACTGGCAGGCCCCTCGGGTGGCTACACCTTC
size: medium-sized; D: TRBD2; J: TRBJ2-1; V: TRBV6-8; CDR3: CASSYLASGVINEQFF; DNA: TGTGCCAGCAGTTACCTGGCTAGCGGGGTTATAAATGAGCAGTTCTTC
size: NA; D: TRBD1; J: TRBJ2-2; V: TRBV11-3; CDR3: CASSVGTANTGELFF; DNA: TGTGCCAGCAGCGTAGGGACAGCGAACACCGGGGAGCTGTTTTTT
size: NA; D: NA; J: TRBJ2-7; V: TRBV6-8; CDR3: CASSATDEEQYF; DNA: TGTGCCAGCAGTGCGACAGACGAAGAGCAGTACTTC
size: few; D: NA; J: TRBJ1-4; V: TRBV11-3; CDR3: CASSSRAATNEKLFF; DNA: TGTGCCAGCAGCTCAAGGGCAGCAACTAATGAAAAACTGTTTTTT
size: few; D: TRBD2; J: TRBJ2-3; V: TRBV9; CDR3: CASTDRIFSGSWTDTQYF; DNA: TGTGCCAGTACCGACAGAATCTTTAGCGGGAGTTGGACAGATACGCAGTATTTT
size: NA; D: NA; J: TRBJ1-4; V: TRBV5-1; CDR3: CASSLAGQTTNEKLFF; DNA: TGCGCCAGCAGCTTGGCAGGCCAGACAACTAATGAAAAACTGTTTTTT
size: NA; D: NA; J: TRBJ1-5; V: TRBV28; CDR3: CASMQGGFNQPQHF; DNA: TGTGCCAGCATGCAGGGAGGATTCAATCAGCCCCAGCATTTT
size: NA; D: NA; J: TRBJ2-7; V: TRBV7-1; CDR3: CASSRYGDYEQYF; DNA: TGTGCCAGCAGCCGCTATGGGGACTACGAGCAGTACTTC
size: NA; D: TRBD1; J: TRBJ2-2; V: TRBV19; CDR3: CASSRRQGADTGELFF; DNA: TGTGCCAGTAGTAGACGACAGGGGGCGGACACCGGGGAGCTGTTTTTT
size: few; D: NA; J: TRBJ2-7; V: TRBV12-5; CDR3: CASRLGHSSYEQYF; DNA: TGTGCCAGTCGCCTGGGACATAGCTCCTACGAGCAGTACTTC
size: medium-sized; D: NA; J: TRBJ1-3; V: TRBV28; CDR3: CASSPPPGPSSGNTIYF; DNA: TGTGCCAGCAGTCCACCCCCGGGACCGAGCTCTGGAAACACCATATATTTT
size: NA; D: NA; J: TRBJ2-5; V: TRBV18; CDR3: CASSPPSLQETQYF; DNA: TGTGCCAGCTCACCACCAAGCCTCCAAGAGACCCAGTACTTC
size: few; D: NA; J: TRBJ1-2; V: TRBV6-8; CDR3: CASSASGGEGYTF; DNA: TGTGCCAGCAGTGCCTCGGGGGGGGAAGGCTACACCTTC
size: few; D: TRBD1; J: TRBJ2-6; V: TRBV11-3; CDR3: CASSLTPGQGSSGANVLTF; DNA: TGTGCCAGCAGCTTAACTCCGGGACAGGGTTCCTCTGGGGCCAACGTCCTGACTTTC
size: NA; D: TRBD2; J: TRBJ2-4; V: TRBV11-3; CDR3: CASSLGVASGGLAKNIQYF; DNA: TGTGCCAGCAGCTTAGGGGTGGCTAGCGGGGGTCTAGCCAAAAACATTCAGTACTTC
size: NA; D: NA; J: TRBJ1-1; V: TRBV6-8; CDR3: CASTWTARNTEAFF; DNA: TGTGCCAGCACCTGGACGGCCAGGAACACTGAAGCTTTCTTT
size: few; D: TRBD1; J: TRBJ2-1; V: TRBV11-3; CDR3: CASSTGDRDNNEQFF; DNA: TGTGCCAGCAGCACTGGGGACAGGGATAACAATGAGCAGTTCTTC
size: many; D: NA; J: TRBJ1-2; V: TRBV11-3; CDR3: CASSQVSDSFSRGYTF; DNA: TGTGCCAGCAGCCAAGTCTCAGACAGTTTCTCCCGTGGCTACACCTTC